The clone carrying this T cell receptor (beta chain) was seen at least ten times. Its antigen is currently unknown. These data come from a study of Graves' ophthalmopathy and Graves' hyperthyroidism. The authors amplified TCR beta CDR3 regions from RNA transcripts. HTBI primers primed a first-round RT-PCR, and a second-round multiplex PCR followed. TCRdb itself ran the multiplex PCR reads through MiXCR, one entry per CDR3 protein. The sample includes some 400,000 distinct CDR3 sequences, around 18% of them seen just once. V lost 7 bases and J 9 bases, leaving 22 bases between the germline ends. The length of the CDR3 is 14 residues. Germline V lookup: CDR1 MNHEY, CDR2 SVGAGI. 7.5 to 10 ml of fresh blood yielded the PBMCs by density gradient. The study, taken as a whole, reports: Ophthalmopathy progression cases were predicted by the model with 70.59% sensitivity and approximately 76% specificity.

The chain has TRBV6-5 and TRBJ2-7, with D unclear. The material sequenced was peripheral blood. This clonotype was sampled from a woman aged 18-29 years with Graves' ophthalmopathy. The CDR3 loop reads CASKEKGSSSGQYF. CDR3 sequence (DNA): TGTGCCAGCAAAGAAAAAGGGTCTAGTTCGGGGCAGTACTTC.